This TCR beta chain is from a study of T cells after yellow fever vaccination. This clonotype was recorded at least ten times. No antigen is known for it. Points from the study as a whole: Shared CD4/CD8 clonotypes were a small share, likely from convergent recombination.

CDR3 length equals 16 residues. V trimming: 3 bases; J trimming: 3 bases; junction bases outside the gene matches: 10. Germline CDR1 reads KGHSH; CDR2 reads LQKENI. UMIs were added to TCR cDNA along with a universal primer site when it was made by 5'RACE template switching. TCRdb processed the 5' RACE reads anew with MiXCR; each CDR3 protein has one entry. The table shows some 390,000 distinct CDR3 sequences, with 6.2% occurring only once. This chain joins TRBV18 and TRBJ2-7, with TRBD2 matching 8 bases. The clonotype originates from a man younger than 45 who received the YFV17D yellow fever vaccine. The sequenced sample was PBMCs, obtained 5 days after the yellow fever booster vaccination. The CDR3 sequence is CASSPEDRSGIYEQYF. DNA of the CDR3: TGTGCCAGCTCACCGGAGGACCGTAGCGGGATCTACGAGCAGTACTTC.